Listed here are 27 T cell receptor beta chains from one sample, sequenced in a study of T cells in Graves' hyperthyroidism and ophthalmopathy. Researchers took RNA transcripts and amplified the TCR beta CDR3 regions from them. The HTBI primer set was used in a first-round RT-PCR of the TCR CDR3. TCRdb independently ran MiXCR on the multiplex PCR reads; one entry per CDR3 protein. The table lists roughly 570,000 distinct CDR3 sequences, 46% of them singletons. The sample comprised peripheral blood or thyroid tissue (not recorded which). These receptors were obtained from an adult woman with Graves' disease, either hyperthyroidism or ophthalmopathy (not recorded which).

The gene calls are TRBV29-1 and TRBJ2-1; 8 bases are shared with TRBD2. V was clipped by 6 bases and J by 6 bases; unmatched bases: 10. The CDR3 covers 14 residues. Germline lookup yields CDR1 SQVTM and CDR2 ANQGSEA. The DNA of the CDR3 is TGCAGCGTCTCACAGCGGCTAGCGGGCAATGAGCAGTTCTTC. Protein product: CSVSQRLAGNEQFF.

This clonotype was seen a single time. V is TRBV28 and J is TRBJ2-7, with 10 nucleotides matching TRBD2. V gave up 2 bases and J gave up 7 bases; unmatched junction bases: 14. The CDR3 has 17 amino acids. CDR1 is MDHEN, CDR2 SYDVKM, per germline. The chain's CDR3 is CASSLPPHLAGVSEQYF. CDR3 sequence (DNA): TGTGCCAGCAGTTTACCCCCCCATCTAGCGGGAGTGAGTGAGCAGTACTTC.

This clonotype was seen repeatedly, ten times or more. This chain connects TRBV11-2 to TRBJ2-7; D is ambiguous. The CDR3 sequence is 14 residues long. Trimming cost V 1 base and J 7 bases, with 14 bases left between them. CDR1 SGHAT and CDR2 FQNNGV come from the germline V gene. For the CDR3, the DNA is TGTGCCAGCAGCTTAGTCACCGAGATGGGGGAGCAGTACTTC. This translates into CASSLVTEMGEQYF.

This clonotype was counted many times. The chain is built from TRBV7-6 and TRBJ2-7, with 10 positions matching TRBD1. V dropped 4 bases and J dropped 3; count of bases not matched to a gene: 9. Germline loops: CDR1 SGHVS, CDR2 FNYEAQ. This CDR3 is built from 16 residues. CDR3 nucleotides: TGTGCCAGCAGCTCACGCCTTGGGACAGGGGTCTACGAGCAGTACTTC. Translated, it gives CASSSRLGTGVYEQYF.

The V call is TRBV4-3, the J call TRBJ2-5; 7 nucleotides match TRBD1. Germline loops: CDR1 LGHNA, CDR2 YSLEER. Unmatched junction bases numbered 10, after V lost 4 bases and J lost 2 bases. The CDR3 loop spans 16 amino acids. CDR3 protein: CASSPETGTWQETQYF. The CDR3 DNA reads TGCGCCAGCAGCCCCGAGACAGGGACGTGGCAAGAGACCCAGTACTTC.

This clonotype was seen at least ten times. The genes are TRBV7-9 and TRBJ1-3, with D perhaps TRBD1 (5 bases). Trimming removed 10 bases at V and 4 bases at J, with 14 bases between. The CDR3 consists of 13 residues. Germline V CDR1 and CDR2: SEHNR, FQNEAQ (reference sequence). This CDR3 reads CAILREYGNTIYF. CDR3 sequence (DNA): TGTGCCATCCTCAGGGAATACGGAAACACCATATATTTT.

This chain links TRBV5-1 with TRBJ1-2, with unresolved D. V was pared by 3 bases and J by 6 bases, with 18 bases between. Germline V gives CDR1 SGHRS, CDR2 YFSETQ. CDR3 length: 15 amino acids. In nucleotides, the CDR3 is TGCGCCAGCAGCTCCACTAGCGGGAATTCGGATGGCTACACCTTC. It encodes CASSSTSGNSDGYTF.

This chain uses TRBV7-6 with TRBJ1-6, with D hard to call. The V gene's germline CDR1 is SGHVS and CDR2 FNYEAQ. The CDR3 is made up of 15 amino acids. V was shortened by 1 base and J by 12 bases, with 16 bases between the two germline ends. This CDR3 is CASSLGAWTKEPLHF. The CDR3 DNA follows: TGTGCCAGCAGCTTAGGGGCCTGGACGAAGGAACCCCTCCACTTT.

This clonotype appeared many times. This chain joins TRBV12-3 or TRBV12-4 and TRBJ1-1; D remains unclear. V gave up 6 bases and J gave up 3 bases, with 20 bases separating them. This CDR3 region has 16 residues. CDR3 loop: CASSPFNSGDHTEAFF. The CDR3 coding sequence is TGTGCCAGCAGCCCGTTCAATTCCGGGGATCACACTGAAGCTTTCTTT.

In this sample, this clonotype turned up many times. The chain carries TRBV5-8 and TRBJ1-6; D is possibly TRBD1 (5 bases). The V end was cut by 3 bases, the J end by 7 bases, with 5 bases between. CDR1 and CDR2 from the germline V gene are SGHTS and YDEGEE. The length of the CDR3 is 12 residues. The CDR3 reads CASSWGNSPLHF. CDR3 bases: TGTGCCAGCAGCTGGGGGAATTCACCCCTCCACTTT.

The chain has TRBV19 and TRBJ1-2; 9 bases are a match to TRBD1. With V trimmed by 5 bases and J by 10 bases, 5 bases remained unmatched. Germline loops: CDR1 LNHDA, CDR2 SQIVND (reference sequence). The CDR3 covers 12 residues. CDR3 bases: TGTGCCAGTAGTCCGGGACAGGGAGCCTACACCTTC. As protein: CASSPGQGAYTF.

There are many counts of this clonotype. The chain joins TRBV5-1 to TRBJ1-5; D unclear. The CDR3 is made up of 15 amino acids. The germline gives CDR1 SGHRS, CDR2 YFSETQ. Trimming took 0 bases from V and 3 from J, leaving 10 bases between them. CDR3 coding DNA: TGCGCCAGCAGCTTGGGGGTGGGAATCAATCAGCCCCAGCATTTT. It translates to CASSLGVGINQPQHF.

This clonotype was observed at least ten times. The chain is built from TRBV29-1 and TRBJ1-1, with 10 positions matching TRBD1. CDR1 and CDR2 (germline): SQVTM, ANQGSEA. V dropped 1 base and J dropped 7; count of bases not matched to a gene: 6. This CDR3 has 14 amino acids. For the CDR3, the DNA is TGCAGCGTTGAAGTTAGACAGGGGGCGATTGAAGCTTTCTTT. Protein: CSVEVRQGAIEAFF.

The CDR3 is CATSAGETNEKLFF. The CDR3 bases are TGTGCCACCAGTGCGGGGGAAACTAATGAAAAACTGTTTTTT. The chain recombines TRBV24-1 with TRBJ1-4, with D perhaps TRBD1 (5 bases). CDR3 size: 14 residues. Germline V gene lookup returns CDR1 KGHDR and CDR2 SFDVKD. V lost 5 bases, J lost 1 base, and 7 bases lay in between.

This clonotype has just a few counts. V and J are TRBV20-1 and TRBJ2-7; D is ambiguous. Between the trimmed V and J ends, which lost 2 bases and 7 bases, there was a span of 15 bases. The CDR3 covers 13 residues. In germline, CDR1 is DFQATT, CDR2 SNEGSKA (reference sequence). CDR3 residues: CSARSDLGWEQYF. The DNA of the CDR3 is TGCAGTGCTAGATCAGACCTGGGGTGGGAGCAGTACTTC.

This chain joins TRBV2 and TRBJ1-6; 9 bases agree with TRBD1. Losses at the gene ends were 8 bases for V and 10 bases for J; bases not matched to a gene: 6. The CDR3 extends over 13 amino acids. The germline gives CDR1 SNHLY, CDR2 FYNNEI. CDR3 loop: CASEDRGGSPLHF. The DNA of the CDR3 is TGTGCCAGCGAGGACAGGGGTGGCTCACCCCTCCACTTT.

This rearrangement joins TRBV15 to TRBJ2-5; 10 bases map to TRBD1. The CDR3 runs 16 residues. V dropped 3 bases and J dropped 0; count of bases not matched to a gene: 4. The germline CDR1 and CDR2 sequences are LNHNV and YYDKDF (reference sequence). CDR3 sequence (DNA): TGTGCCACCAGCAGGGACAGGGGGAAGTACCAAGAGACCCAGTACTTC. Protein product: CATSRDRGKYQETQYF. Complete variable domain (other parts from reference TRBV15 and TRBJ2-5): DAMVIQNPRYQVTQFGKPVTLSCSQTLNHNVMYWYQQKSSQAPKLLFHYYDKDFNNEADTPDNFQSRRPNTSFCFLDIRSPGLGDTAMYLCATSRDRGKYQETQYFGPGTRLLVL.

The rearrangement joins TRBV6-1 to TRBJ1-2; 7 positions match TRBD1. Germline V lookup: CDR1 MNHNS, CDR2 SASEGT. The J segment lost 5 bases and the V segment lost 8 bases, leaving 5 bases of the junction unmatched. The CDR3 is 12 residues long. The DNA of the CDR3 is TGTGCCAGCCTGGACAGGACGTATGGCTACACCTTC. Amino acids: CASLDRTYGYTF.

In this sample, this clonotype turned up many times. The chain uses TRBV5-4 and TRBJ1-2, with a weak D call TRBD1 (5 bases). CDR1 SGHNT and CDR2 YYREEE come from the germline V gene (reference sequence). Trimming pared 7 bases from V and 4 bases from J, leaving 11 bases between. The CDR3 has 12 residues. The CDR3 nucleotides read TGTGCCAGCGCCTCCGGGGGCTATGGCTACACCTTC. Amino acid sequence: CASASGGYGYTF.

The CDR3 here is CASSSNRQAPRDYGYTF. CDR3 coding DNA: TGTGCCAGCAGCTCAAACAGACAGGCCCCCCGAGACTATGGCTACACCTTC. The chain recombines TRBV11-2 with TRBJ1-2; possible D gene TRBD1, 6 bases. The CDR3 spans 17 residues. The V end was cut by 4 bases, the J end by 3 bases, with 21 bases between. Germline V gives CDR1 SGHAT, CDR2 FQNNGV.

This clonotype turned up a few times. The V gene is TRBV11-2, the J gene TRBJ1-6; tentatively, D is TRBD1 (6 bases). The germline V gene has CDR1 SGHAT and CDR2 FQNNGV. The CDR3 runs 14 residues. Trimming left V 5 bases short and J 4 bases short, with 9 bases between. The CDR3 nucleotides are TGTGCCAGCAGCACGGGACAATATAATTCACCCCTCCACTTT. Its translation is CASSTGQYNSPLHF. The complete variable domain, with remaining parts taken from reference TRBV11-2 and TRBJ1-6, reads EAGVAQSPRYKIIEKRQSVAFWCNPISGHATLYWYQQILGQGPKLLIQFQNNGVVDDSQLPKDRFSAERLKGVDSTLKIQPAKLEDSAVYLCASSTGQYNSPLHFGNGTRLTVT.

This clonotype occurred many times. The V and J genes are TRBV5-1 and TRBJ1-3; D is unresolved. V gave up 4 bases and J gave up 1 base, with 12 bases separating them. Per germline, CDR1 SGHRS and CDR2 YFSETQ. The CDR3 length is 15 residues. This CDR3 reads CASSPISLSGNTIYF. In nucleotides, the CDR3 is TGCGCCAGCAGCCCTATCTCCTTATCTGGAAACACCATATATTTT. The variable domain in full, completed from reference TRBV5-1 and TRBJ1-3, reads KAGVTQTPRYLIKTRGQQVTLSCSPISGHRSVSWYQQTPGQGLQFLFEYFSETQRNKGNFPGRFSGRQFSNSRSEMNVSTLELGDSALYLCASSPISLSGNTIYFGEGSWLTVV.

There are many counts of this clonotype. The J gene is TRBJ2-5, the V gene TRBV7-9; 11 positions match TRBD2. Germline V CDR1 and CDR2: SEHNR, FQNEAQ (reference sequence). The V segment lost 3 bases and the J segment 5 bases; nucleotides outside the gene matches: 2. The CDR3 consists of 14 residues. The chain's CDR3 is CASSFSSGRETQYF. The DNA of the CDR3 is TGTGCCAGCAGCTTCTCTAGCGGGAGGGAGACCCAGTACTTC.

This clonotype was found many times. This chain links TRBV3-1 with TRBJ2-7; 9 bases align to TRBD2. This CDR3 is 15 amino acids long. J was trimmed by 4 bases and V by 4 bases; bases with no gene match: 8. Germline V CDR1 and CDR2: LGHDT, YNNKEL (reference sequence). The CDR3 here is CASSPPMREGYEQYF. CDR3 nucleotide sequence: TGTGCCAGCAGCCCCCCAATGCGGGAGGGTTACGAGCAGTACTTC.

The chain is built from TRBV2 and TRBJ1-2, with TRBD1 identical over 10 bases. This CDR3 comprises 16 residues. J lost 3 bases, V lost 8 bases, and 12 bases had no gene match. Germline-derived CDR1 and CDR2 are SNHLY and FYNNEI. DNA for the CDR3: TGTGCCAGCCTTAACGCGGGGACAGGGGTGCACTATGGCTACACCTTC. Translation: CASLNAGTGVHYGYTF. The whole variable domain, remainder taken from reference TRBV2 and TRBJ1-2, is EPEVTQTPSHQVTQMGQEVILRCVPISNHLYFYWYRQILGQKVEFLVSFYNNEISEKSEIFDDQFSVERPDGSNFTLKIRSTKLEDSAMYFCASLNAGTGVHYGYTFGSGTRLTVV.

This clonotype has a single count. This rearrangement joins TRBV20-1 to TRBJ1-1, with D perhaps matching TRBD1 (6 bases). CDR1 and CDR2 (germline): DFQATT, SNEGSKA (reference sequence). With 2 bases removed from V and 5 bases from J, the gap between germline ends came to 15 bases. The CDR3 is 14 amino acids. CDR3 region: CSARSPGAQTEAFF. The CDR3 bases are TGCAGTGCTAGATCCCCAGGGGCCCAAACTGAAGCTTTCTTT.

This clonotype was counted ten times or more. The V gene is TRBV12-3 or TRBV12-4, the J gene TRBJ1-5; D is unresolved. The CDR3 contains 14 residues. Trimming removed 5 bases at V and 6 bases at J, with 14 bases between. In DNA, the CDR3 is TGTGCCAGCAGTCCATCCGCCCTCGGTCAGCCCCAGCATTTT. It specifies CASSPSALGQPQHF.